Detailed here is one T cell receptor (beta chain). This sample was included in a study of ipilimumab plus nivolumab after autologous stem cell transplantation. Assay: immunoSEQ multiplex PCR; the TCRdb copy retains only in-frame clones and omits some. The repertoire holds 13,000 to 15,000 clones, with approximately 75% as singletons. The CDR3 totals 13 residues. Germline V CDR1 and CDR2: SGHAT, FQNNGV. Trimming cost V 4 bases and J 7 bases, with 10 bases left between them. Sequenced material: PBMCs, taken in a trial of ipilimumab plus nivolumab as post-transplant consolidation. The chain employs TRBV11-2 and TRBJ2-2, with a tentative D call TRBD1 (5 bases). This receptor was identified in a male donor with primary mediastinal lymphoma. Here the CDR3 reads CASSSLRGGELFF. The CDR3 coding sequence is TGTGCCAGCAGCTCACTTAGGGGCGGGGAGCTGTTTTTT.